This T cell receptor (beta chain) was captured by sequencing in a study of cytomegalovirus exposure and HLA in healthy donors. Donors consisted of healthy bone marrow donors. Germline lookup yields CDR1 SGHRS and CDR2 YFSETQ. The length of the CDR3 is 14 residues. The V end was cut by 4 bases, the J end by 0 bases, with 10 bases between. The primer mix had 60 Vbeta and 13 Jbeta primers. Only in-frame clones appear in the TCRdb table, and some are missing; sequencing was by immunoSEQ multiplex PCR. The data contain under 250,000 clones, roughly 85% of them singletons. Concerning this clone: Its target is not known.

General study findings and limits: In a later analysis, specific HLA alleles were associated with about 18,000 TCR beta sequences at a 0.05 false discovery rate. Productive status was seen about 90% or about 30% of the time for most TCR beta V segments in an earlier analysis.

The TCR sequence derives from a woman in her 50s in good health and CMV-seronegative. Sequencing was carried out using PBMCs. V usage is TRBV5-1 and J usage is TRBJ1-1; D gene uncertain. The CDR3 protein is CASSPQRMNTEAFF. The CDR3, as DNA: TGCGCCAGCAGCCCCCAGCGTATGAACACTGAAGCTTTCTTT. Complete variable domain (other parts from reference TRBV5-1 and TRBJ1-1): KAGVTQTPRYLIKTRGQQVTLSCSPISGHRSVSWYQQTPGQGLQFLFEYFSETQRNKGNFPGRFSGRQFSNSRSEMNVSTLELGDSALYLCASSPQRMNTEAFFGQGTRLTVV.